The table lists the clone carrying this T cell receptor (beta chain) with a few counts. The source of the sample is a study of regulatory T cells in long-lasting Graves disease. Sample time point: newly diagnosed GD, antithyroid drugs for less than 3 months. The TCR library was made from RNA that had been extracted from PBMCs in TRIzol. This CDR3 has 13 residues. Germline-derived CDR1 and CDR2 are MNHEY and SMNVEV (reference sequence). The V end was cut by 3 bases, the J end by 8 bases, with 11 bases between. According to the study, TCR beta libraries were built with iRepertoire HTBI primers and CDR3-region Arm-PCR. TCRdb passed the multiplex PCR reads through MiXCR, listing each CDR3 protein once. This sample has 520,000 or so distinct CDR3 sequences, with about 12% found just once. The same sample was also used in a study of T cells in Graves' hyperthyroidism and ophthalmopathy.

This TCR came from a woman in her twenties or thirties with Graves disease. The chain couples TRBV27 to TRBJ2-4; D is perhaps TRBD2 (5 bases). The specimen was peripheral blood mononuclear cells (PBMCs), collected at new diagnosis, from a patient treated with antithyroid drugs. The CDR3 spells CASSLRGLDIQYF. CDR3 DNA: TGTGCCAGCAGTTTGAGAGGGCTGGACATTCAGTACTTC.